Many counts were recorded for the clone carrying this TCR beta chain. Its antigen is undetermined. This sample stems from a study of identical twins. Trimming removed 8 bases at V and 4 bases at J, with 18 bases between. CDR1 and CDR2 (germline): SGHVS, FQNEAQ. This CDR3 region has 15 residues. The study's findings and limits: Its conclusions, products of cross-sectional statistical analysis, did not come from following the same donors. The authors noted that invariant MAIT and iNKT cells could partly confound zero-insertion analyses. There were fewer insertions in abundant cord blood beta clonotypes, but memory repertoires showed no such pattern.

TCRdb passed the 5' RACE reads through MiXCR, listing each CDR3 protein once. This table has over 200,000 distinct CDR3 sequences, roughly a tenth appearing once. This chain joins TRBV7-8 and TRBJ2-1; D possibly corresponds to TRBD1 (8 bases). The TCR was taken from a man aged 45-65 years in good health. Sample: memory T cells sorted from blood. CDR3 loop: CASDTTGGGYNEQFF. The CDR3 DNA reads as TGTGCCAGCGATACAACAGGGGGGGGGTACAATGAGCAGTTCTTC. The whole variable domain, remainder taken from reference TRBV7-8 and TRBJ2-1, is GAGVSQSPRYKVAKRGQDVALRCDPISGHVSLFWYQQALGQGPEFLTYFQNEAQLDKSGLPSDRFFAERPEGSVSTLKIQRTQQEDSAVYLCASDTTGGGYNEQFFGPGTRLTVL.